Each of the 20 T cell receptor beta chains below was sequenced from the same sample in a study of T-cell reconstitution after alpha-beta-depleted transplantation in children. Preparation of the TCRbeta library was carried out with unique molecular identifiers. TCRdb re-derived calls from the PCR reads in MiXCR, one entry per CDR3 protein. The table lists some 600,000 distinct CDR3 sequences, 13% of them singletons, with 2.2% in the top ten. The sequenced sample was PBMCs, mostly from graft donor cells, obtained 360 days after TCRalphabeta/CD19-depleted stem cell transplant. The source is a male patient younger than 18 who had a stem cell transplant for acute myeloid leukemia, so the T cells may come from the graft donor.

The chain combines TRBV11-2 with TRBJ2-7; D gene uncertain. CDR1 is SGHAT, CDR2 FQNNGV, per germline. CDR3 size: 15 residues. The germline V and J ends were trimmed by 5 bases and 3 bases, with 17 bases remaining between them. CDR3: CASSPLKLGLYEQYF. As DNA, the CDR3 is TGTGCCAGCAGCCCCCTAAAACTGGGTCTCTACGAGCAGTACTTC.

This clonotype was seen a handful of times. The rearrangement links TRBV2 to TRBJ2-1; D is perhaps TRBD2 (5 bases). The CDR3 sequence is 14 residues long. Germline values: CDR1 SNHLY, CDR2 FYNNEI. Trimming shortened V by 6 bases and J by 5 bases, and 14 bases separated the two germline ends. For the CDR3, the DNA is TGTGCCAGCAGGGTTAGAACGGGAAACAATGAGCAGTTCTTC. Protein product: CASRVRTGNNEQFF.

The CDR3 DNA reads TGTGCCAGCAGCTTAGTCTCTGTGGCGGGAGGAACACGCACCGGGGAGCTGTTTTTT. Its protein is CASSLVSVAGGTRTGELFF. The rearrangement links TRBV11-2 to TRBJ2-2, with 8 bases lining up with TRBD2. Germline values: CDR1 SGHAT, CDR2 FQNNGV. J lost 4 bases, V lost 1 base, and 14 bases had no gene match. This CDR3 is built from 19 residues.

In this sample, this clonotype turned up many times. This CDR3 is CASSSTPGALSYEQYF. DNA for the CDR3: TGTGCCAGCAGTTCGACCCCGGGGGCACTCTCCTACGAGCAGTACTTC. This sequence joins TRBV28 and TRBJ2-7; tentatively, D is TRBD1 or TRBD2 (6 bases each). Per the germline V gene, CDR1 is MDHEN and CDR2 is SYDVKM. V dropped 4 bases and J dropped 0 bases, with 16 bases sitting between them. The CDR3 covers 16 residues.

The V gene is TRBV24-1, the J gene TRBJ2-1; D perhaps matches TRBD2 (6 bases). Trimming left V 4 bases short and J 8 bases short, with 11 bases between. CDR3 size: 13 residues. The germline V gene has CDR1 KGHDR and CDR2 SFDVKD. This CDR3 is CATSELLAHEQFF. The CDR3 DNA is TGTGCCACCAGTGAGTTACTAGCCCATGAGCAGTTCTTC.

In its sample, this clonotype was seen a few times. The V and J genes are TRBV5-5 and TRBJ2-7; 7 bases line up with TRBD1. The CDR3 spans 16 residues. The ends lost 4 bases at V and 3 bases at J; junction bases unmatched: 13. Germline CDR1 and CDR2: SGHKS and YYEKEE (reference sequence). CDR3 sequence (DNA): TGTGCCAGCAGCCCCGGCCCGGACAGGAATCTCTACGAGCAGTACTTC. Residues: CASSPGPDRNLYEQYF.

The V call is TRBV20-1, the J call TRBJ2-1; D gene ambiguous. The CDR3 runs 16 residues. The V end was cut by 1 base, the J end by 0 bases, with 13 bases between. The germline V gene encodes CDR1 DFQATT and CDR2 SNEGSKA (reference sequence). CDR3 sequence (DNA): TGCAGTGCTAGAGCAGTTCCTAGAAGCTCCTACAATGAGCAGTTCTTC. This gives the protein CSARAVPRSSYNEQFF.

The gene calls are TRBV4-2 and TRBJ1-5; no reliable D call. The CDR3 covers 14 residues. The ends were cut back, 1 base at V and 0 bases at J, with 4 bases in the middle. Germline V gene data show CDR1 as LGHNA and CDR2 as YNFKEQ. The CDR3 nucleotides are TGTGCCAGCAGCCAAGGGAATAGCAATCAGCCCCAGCATTTT. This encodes CASSQGNSNQPQHF.

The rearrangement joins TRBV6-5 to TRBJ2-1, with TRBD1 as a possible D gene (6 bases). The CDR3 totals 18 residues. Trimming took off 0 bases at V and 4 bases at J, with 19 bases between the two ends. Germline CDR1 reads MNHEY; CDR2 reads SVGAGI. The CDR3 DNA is TGTGCCAGCAGTTACTCGAAGTTAGCGCGTACAGGGTACAATGAGCAGTTCTTC. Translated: CASSYSKLARTGYNEQFF.

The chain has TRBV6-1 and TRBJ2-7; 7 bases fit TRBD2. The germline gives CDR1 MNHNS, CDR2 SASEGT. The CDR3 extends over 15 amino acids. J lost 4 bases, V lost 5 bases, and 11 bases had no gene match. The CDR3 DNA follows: TGTGCCAGCAGTCCCCGGACGGCGGGGGAATACGAGCAGTACTTC. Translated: CASSPRTAGEYEQYF.

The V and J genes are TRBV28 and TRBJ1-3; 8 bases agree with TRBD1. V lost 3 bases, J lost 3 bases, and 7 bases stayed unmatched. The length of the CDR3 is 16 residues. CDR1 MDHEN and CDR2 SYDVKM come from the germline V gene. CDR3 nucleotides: TGTGCCAGCAGTTTCGGGGACAGGATTTATGGAAACACCATATATTTT. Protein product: CASSFGDRIYGNTIYF.

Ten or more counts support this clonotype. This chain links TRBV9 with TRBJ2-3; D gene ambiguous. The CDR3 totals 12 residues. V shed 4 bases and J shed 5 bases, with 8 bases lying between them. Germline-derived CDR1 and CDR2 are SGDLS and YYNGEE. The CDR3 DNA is TGTGCCAGCAGCCCCTACCGAGATACGCAGTATTTT. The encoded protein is CASSPYRDTQYF.

The CDR3 region has the DNA TGCGCCAGCAGCCAAGATATAGGGCCCGGGGAGCTGTTTTTT. Translating gives CASSQDIGPGELFF. The gene calls are TRBV4-3 and TRBJ2-2; D unresolved. V was pared by 0 bases and J by 6 bases, with 8 bases between. The germline CDR1 and CDR2 sequences are LGHNA and YSLEER. The CDR3 is made up of 14 amino acids.

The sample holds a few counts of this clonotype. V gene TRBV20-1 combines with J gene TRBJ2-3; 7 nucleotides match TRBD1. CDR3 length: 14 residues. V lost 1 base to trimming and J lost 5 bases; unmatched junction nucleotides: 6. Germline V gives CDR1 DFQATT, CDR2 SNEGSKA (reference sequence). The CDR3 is CSARGQGGRDTQYF. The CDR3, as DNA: TGCAGTGCTAGAGGACAGGGCGGCAGAGATACGCAGTATTTT.

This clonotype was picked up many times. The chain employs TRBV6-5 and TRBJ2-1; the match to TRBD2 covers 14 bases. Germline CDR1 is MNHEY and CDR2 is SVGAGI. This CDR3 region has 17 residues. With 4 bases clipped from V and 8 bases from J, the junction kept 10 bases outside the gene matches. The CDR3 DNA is TGTGCCAGCAGTTCCGTTCGGGGACTAGCGGGAGTCTATGAGCAGTTCTTC. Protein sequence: CASSSVRGLAGVYEQFF.

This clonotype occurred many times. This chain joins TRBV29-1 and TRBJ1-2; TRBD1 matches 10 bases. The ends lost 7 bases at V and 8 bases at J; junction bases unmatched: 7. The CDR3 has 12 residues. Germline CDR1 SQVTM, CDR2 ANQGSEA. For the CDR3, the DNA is TGCAGCGCCGAGACAGGGGGCGAAGGCTACACCTTC. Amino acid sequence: CSAETGGEGYTF.

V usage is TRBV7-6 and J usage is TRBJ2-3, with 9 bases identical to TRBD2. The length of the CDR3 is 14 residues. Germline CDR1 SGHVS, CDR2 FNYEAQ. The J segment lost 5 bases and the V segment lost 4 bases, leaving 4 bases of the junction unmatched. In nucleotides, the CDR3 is TGTGCCAGCAGCTCCTTAGCGGGAGTAGATACGCAGTATTTT. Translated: CASSSLAGVDTQYF.

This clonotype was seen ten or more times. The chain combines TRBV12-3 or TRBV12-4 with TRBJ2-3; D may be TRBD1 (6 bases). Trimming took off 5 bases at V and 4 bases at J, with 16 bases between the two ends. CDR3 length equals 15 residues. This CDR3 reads CASSQTTGIPDTQYF. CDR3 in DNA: TGTGCCAGCAGTCAAACAACAGGGATCCCAGATACGCAGTATTTT.

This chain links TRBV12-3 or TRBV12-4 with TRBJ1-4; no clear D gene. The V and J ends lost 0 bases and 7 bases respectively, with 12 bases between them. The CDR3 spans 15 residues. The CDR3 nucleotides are TGTGCCAGCAGTTTAGCGCCGGGGATGGGTGAAAAACTGTTTTTT. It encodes CASSLAPGMGEKLFF.

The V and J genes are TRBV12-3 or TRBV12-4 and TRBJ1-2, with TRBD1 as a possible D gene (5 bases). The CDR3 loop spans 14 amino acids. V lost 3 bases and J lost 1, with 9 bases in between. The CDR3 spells CASSLPGGNYGYTF. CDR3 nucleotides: TGTGCCAGCAGTTTGCCGGGGGGTAACTATGGCTACACCTTC.